This T cell receptor (beta chain) stems from a study of beta chain features in type 1 diabetes. General study points: People with Type 1 diabetes carried modestly yet significantly shorter TCRB CDR3s in all four CD4+ subsets. Patients with type 1 diabetes carried fewer insertions and had more deletions at their VDJ junctions.

This clone was seen more than once but under ten times. No antigen is known for it. This CDR3 has 14 residues. The ends were cut back, 6 bases at V and 4 bases at J, with 12 bases in the middle. Germline lookup yields CDR1 MDHEN and CDR2 SYDVKM. The whole isolated RNA underwent reverse transcription, so sequencing captured expressed TCRB transcripts. TCRdb's copy holds only in-frame clones and misses some; the assay was immunoSEQ multiplex PCR. The data show roughly 300,000 clones, roughly an eighth seen once. The clonotype was recovered from a man aged 30 to 45 with type 1 diabetes. Sequencing was performed on naive CD4+ T cells from blood. The V and J genes are TRBV28 and TRBJ2-2, with D possibly TRBD2 on 5 matching bases. Here the CDR3 DNA reads TGTGCCAGCAGCGGAGGAGAGTTCACCGGGGAGCTGTTTTTT. Its protein product is CASSGGEFTGELFF. The full variable domain, with the rest looked up from reference TRBV28 and TRBJ2-2, is DVKVTQSSRYLVKRTGEKVFLECVQDMDHENMFWYRQDPGLGLRLIYFSYDVKMKEKGDIPEGYSVSREKKERFSLILESASTNQTSMYLCASSGGEFTGELFFGEGSRLTVL.